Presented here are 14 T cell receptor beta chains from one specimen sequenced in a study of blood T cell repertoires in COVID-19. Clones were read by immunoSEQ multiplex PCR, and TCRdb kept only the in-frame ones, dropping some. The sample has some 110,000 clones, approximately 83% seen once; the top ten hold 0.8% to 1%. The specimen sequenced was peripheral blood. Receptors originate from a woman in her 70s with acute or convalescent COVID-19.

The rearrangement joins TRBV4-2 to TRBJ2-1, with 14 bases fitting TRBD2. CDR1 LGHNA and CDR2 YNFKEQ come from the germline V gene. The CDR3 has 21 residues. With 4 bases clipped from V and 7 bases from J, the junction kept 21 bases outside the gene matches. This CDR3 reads CASSRFNSGTSGRKEGNEQFF. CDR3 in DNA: TGTGCCAGCAGCCGATTCAACTCCGGGACTAGCGGGAGAAAAGAGGGGAATGAGCAGTTCTTC.

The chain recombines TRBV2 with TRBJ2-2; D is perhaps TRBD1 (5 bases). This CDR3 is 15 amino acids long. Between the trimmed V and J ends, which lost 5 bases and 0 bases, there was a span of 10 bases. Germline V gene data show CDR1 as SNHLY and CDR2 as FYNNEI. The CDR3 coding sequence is TGTGCCAGCAGTCCTTTGGACACGAACACCGGGGAGCTGTTTTTT. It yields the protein CASSPLDTNTGELFF.

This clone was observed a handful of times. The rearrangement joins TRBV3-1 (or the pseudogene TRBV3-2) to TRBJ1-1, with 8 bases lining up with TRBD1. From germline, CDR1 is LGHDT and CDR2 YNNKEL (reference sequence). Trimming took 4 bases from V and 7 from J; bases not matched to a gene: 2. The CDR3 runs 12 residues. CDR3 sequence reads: CASSLGQGEAFF. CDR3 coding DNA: TGTGCCAGCAGCCTCGGACAGGGTGAAGCTTTCTTT.

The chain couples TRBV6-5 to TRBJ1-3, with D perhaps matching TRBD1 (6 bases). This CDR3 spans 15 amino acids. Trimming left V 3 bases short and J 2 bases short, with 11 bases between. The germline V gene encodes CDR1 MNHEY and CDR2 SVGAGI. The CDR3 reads CASSYTGFPGNTIYF. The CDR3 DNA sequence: TGTGCCAGCAGTTATACAGGGTTCCCTGGAAACACCATATATTTT.

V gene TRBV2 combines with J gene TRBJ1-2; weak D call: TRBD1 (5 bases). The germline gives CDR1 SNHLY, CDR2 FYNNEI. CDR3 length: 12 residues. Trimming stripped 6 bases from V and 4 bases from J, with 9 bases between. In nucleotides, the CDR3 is TGTGCCAGCAGGCAGGGATTCTATGGCTACACCTTC. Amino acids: CASRQGFYGYTF.

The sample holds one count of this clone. The CDR3 DNA sequence: TGTGCCAGCAGTTACGGGACAGGGAGAAACAATGAGCAGTTCTTC. Its translation: CASSYGTGRNNEQFF. J is TRBJ2-1 and V is TRBV6-5, with 9 bases aligning to TRBD1. The CDR3 spans 15 residues. Germline V gene data show CDR1 as MNHEY and CDR2 as SVGAGI. V lost 2 bases to trimming and J lost 5 bases; unmatched junction nucleotides: 4.

DNA for the CDR3: TGTGCCAGCAGAGGGGTTAGCGGGAGGGCAGGCGAGCAGTACTTC. This translates into CASRGVSGRAGEQYF. This chain connects TRBV21-1 to TRBJ2-7; whether TRBD2, the table's D call, matches the DNA was not checked. TRBV21-1 counts as a pseudogene. The CDR3 has 15 amino acids.

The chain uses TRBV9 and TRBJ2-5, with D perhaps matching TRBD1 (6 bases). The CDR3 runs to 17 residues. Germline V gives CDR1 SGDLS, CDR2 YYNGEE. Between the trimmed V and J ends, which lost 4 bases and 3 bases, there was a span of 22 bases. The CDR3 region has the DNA TGTGCCAGCAGCTCAGGGGAAGGACGAAGGGGAAAAGAGACCCAGTACTTC. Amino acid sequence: CASSSGEGRRGKETQYF.

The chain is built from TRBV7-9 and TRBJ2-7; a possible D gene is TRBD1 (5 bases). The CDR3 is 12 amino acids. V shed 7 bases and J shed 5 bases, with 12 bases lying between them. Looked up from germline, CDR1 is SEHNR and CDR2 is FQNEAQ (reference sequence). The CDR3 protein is CASTREGDEQYF. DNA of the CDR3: TGTGCCAGCACTCGAGAAGGGGACGAGCAGTACTTC.

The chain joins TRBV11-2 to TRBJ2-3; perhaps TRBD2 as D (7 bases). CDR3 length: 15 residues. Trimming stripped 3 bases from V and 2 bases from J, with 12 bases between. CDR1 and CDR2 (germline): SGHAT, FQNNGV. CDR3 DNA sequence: TGTGCCAGCAGCTTTCGGGGGGCGTTCACAGATACGCAGTATTTT. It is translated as CASSFRGAFTDTQYF.

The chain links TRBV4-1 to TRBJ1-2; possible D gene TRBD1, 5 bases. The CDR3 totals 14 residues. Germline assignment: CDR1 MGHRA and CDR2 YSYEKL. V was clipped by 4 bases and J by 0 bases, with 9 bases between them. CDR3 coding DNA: TGCGCCAGCAGCCCCCAACAGGCTAACTATGGCTACACCTTC. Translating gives CASSPQQANYGYTF.

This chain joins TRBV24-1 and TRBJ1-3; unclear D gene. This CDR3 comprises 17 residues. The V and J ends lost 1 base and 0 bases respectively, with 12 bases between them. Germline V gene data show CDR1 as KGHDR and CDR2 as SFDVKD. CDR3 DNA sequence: TGTGCCACCAGTGATTTAGGCCAGGTCCGCTCTGGAAACACCATATATTTT. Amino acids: CATSDLGQVRSGNTIYF.

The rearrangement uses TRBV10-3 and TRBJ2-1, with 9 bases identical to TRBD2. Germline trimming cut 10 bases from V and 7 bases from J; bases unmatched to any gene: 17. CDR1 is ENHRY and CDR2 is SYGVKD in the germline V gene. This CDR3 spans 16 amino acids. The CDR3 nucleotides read TGTGCCACCTCGAGGCGGGAGGGGGGCCTGGAAAATGAGCAGTTCTTC. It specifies CATSRREGGLENEQFF.

CDR3 region: CASSFSRARYNEQFF. CDR3 DNA sequence: TGTGCCAGCAGCTTCTCGCGGGCGCGTTACAATGAGCAGTTCTTC. This chain connects TRBV7-8 to TRBJ2-1, with D possibly matching TRBD2 (5 bases). This CDR3 has 15 amino acids. The V end was cut by 3 bases, the J end by 4 bases, with 13 bases between. CDR1 SGHVS and CDR2 FQNEAQ come from the germline V gene.